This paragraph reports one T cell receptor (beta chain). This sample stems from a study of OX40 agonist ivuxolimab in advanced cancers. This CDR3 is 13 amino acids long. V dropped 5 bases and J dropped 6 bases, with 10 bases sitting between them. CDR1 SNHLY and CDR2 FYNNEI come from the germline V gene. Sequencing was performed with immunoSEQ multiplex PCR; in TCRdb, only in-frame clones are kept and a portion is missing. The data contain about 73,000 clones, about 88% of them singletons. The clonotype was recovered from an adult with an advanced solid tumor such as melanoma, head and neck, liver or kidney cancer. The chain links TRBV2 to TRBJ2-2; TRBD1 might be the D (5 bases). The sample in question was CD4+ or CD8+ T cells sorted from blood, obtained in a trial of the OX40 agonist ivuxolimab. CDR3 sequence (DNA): TGTGCCAGCAGTAGCAGGGTCCCCGGGGAGCTGTTTTTT. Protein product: CASSSRVPGELFF.